Following are 11 T cell receptor beta chains from one sample sequenced in a study of cytomegalovirus exposure and HLA in healthy donors. PCR amplification relied on 60 Vbeta primers (plus 13 Jbeta primers). Assay: immunoSEQ multiplex PCR; the TCRdb copy retains only in-frame clones and omits some. Among under 200,000 clones listed, roughly four fifths were seen once. Input material: PBMCs. The source is a woman between 18 and 30 years old in good health and CMV-seronegative.

The chain uses TRBV7-8 and TRBJ2-3; 9 bases map to TRBD2. The CDR3 has 14 residues. With 5 bases clipped from V and 5 bases from J, the junction kept 5 bases outside the gene matches. Germline CDR1 and CDR2: SGHVS and FQNEAQ. CDR3 residues: CASSHSGGKDTQYF. The CDR3 DNA is TGTGCCAGCAGCCATAGCGGGGGCAAAGATACGCAGTATTTT.

This clone was observed once. This chain links TRBV18 with TRBJ1-2, with a weak D call TRBD1 (5 bases). The V gene lost 5 bases and the J gene lost 6 bases, with 13 bases spanning the gap. The CDR3 runs 13 residues. CDR1 and CDR2 from the germline V gene are KGHSH and LQKENI. Here the CDR3 DNA reads TGTGCCAGCTCATGGGGCGAACGCAATGGCTACACCTTC. This sequence encodes CASSWGERNGYTF.

The rearrangement joins TRBV28 to TRBJ1-5; tentative D call: TRBD1 (5 bases). V lost 5 bases to trimming and J lost 4 bases, with 21 bases between them. The CDR3 covers 17 residues. In germline, CDR1 is MDHEN, CDR2 SYDVKM. The chain's CDR3 is CASSPSKGAQGNQPQHF. DNA for the CDR3: TGTGCCAGCAGTCCCTCTAAAGGGGCGCAGGGTAATCAGCCCCAGCATTTT. Full variable domain (rest looked up from reference TRBV28 and TRBJ1-5): DVKVTQSSRYLVKRTGEKVFLECVQDMDHENMFWYRQDPGLGLRLIYFSYDVKMKEKGDIPEGYSVSREKKERFSLILESASTNQTSMYLCASSPSKGAQGNQPQHFGDGTRLSIL.

V gene TRBV27 combines with J gene TRBJ1-1; TRBD1 is a possible D gene (5 bases). The germline V gene encodes CDR1 MNHEY and CDR2 SMNVEV (reference sequence). This CDR3 is 13 amino acids long. The germline V and J ends were trimmed by 1 base and 4 bases, with 7 bases remaining between them. The CDR3 nucleotides read TGTGCCAGCAGTTTATTGGACACCACTGAAGCTTTCTTT. The encoded protein is CASSLLDTTEAFF.

The DNA of the CDR3 is TGCGCCAGCAGTGACACATACACTGAAGCTTTCTTT. It specifies CASSDTYTEAFF. This sequence joins TRBV10-2 and TRBJ1-1; D unresolved. This CDR3 comprises 12 residues. Trimming removed 3 bases at V and 3 bases at J, with 5 bases between. From germline, CDR1 is WSHSY and CDR2 SAAADI.

This clone was seen more than once but under ten times. This chain uses TRBV6-1 with TRBJ2-3; 11 nucleotides match TRBD1. Germline-derived CDR1 and CDR2 are MNHNS and SASEGT. Trimming removed 4 bases from V and 3 bases from J; junction bases left unmatched: 6. The CDR3 length is 16 residues. CDR3 sequence (DNA): TGTGCCAGCAGTGTCCGGGACAGGGGGGGGACAGATACGCAGTATTTT. It codes for CASSVRDRGGTDTQYF.

J is TRBJ2-1 and V is TRBV13; possibly TRBD1 for D (6 bases). This CDR3 is built from 17 residues. The V gene lost 3 bases and the J gene lost 0 bases, with 15 bases spanning the gap. Germline-derived CDR1 and CDR2 are PRHDT and FYEKMQ (reference sequence). This chain's CDR3 is CASSFLLGGSSYNEQFF. In DNA, the CDR3 is TGTGCCAGCAGCTTCTTATTAGGGGGATCCTCCTACAATGAGCAGTTCTTC. Variable domain in full (rest from reference TRBV13 and TRBJ2-1): AAGVIQSPRHLIKEKRETATLKCYPIPRHDTVYWYQQGPGQDPQFLISFYEKMQSDKGSIPDRFSAQQFSDYHSELNMSSLELGDSALYFCASSFLLGGSSYNEQFFGPGTRLTVL.

The chain recombines TRBV6-1 with TRBJ1-5, with D possibly matching TRBD1 (5 bases). V was shortened by 3 bases and J by 2 bases, with 14 bases between the two germline ends. The length of the CDR3 is 16 residues. The germline gives CDR1 MNHNS, CDR2 SASEGT. The CDR3 here is CASSDTRGTGNQPQHF. CDR3 sequence (DNA): TGTGCCAGCAGTGATACTCGGGGGACGGGCAATCAGCCCCAGCATTTT.

This chain uses TRBV5-1 with TRBJ1-2, with 10 bases identical to TRBD1. The trim removed 4 bases at V and 8 bases at J, leaving 2 bases unmatched. The CDR3 contains 12 residues. Germline CDR1 is SGHRS and CDR2 is YFSETQ. The CDR3 spells CASSEDRGGYTF. As DNA, the CDR3 is TGCGCCAGCAGCGAGGACAGGGGGGGCTACACCTTC. Combining the CDR3 with reference TRBV5-1 and TRBJ1-2 gives the whole variable domain KAGVTQTPRYLIKTRGQQVTLSCSPISGHRSVSWYQQTPGQGLQFLFEYFSETQRNKGNFPGRFSGRQFSNSRSEMNVSTLELGDSALYLCASSEDRGGYTFGSGTRLTVV.

This clone was found once. The rearrangement uses TRBV7-9 and TRBJ1-1; maybe TRBD1 (5 bases). This CDR3 is built from 13 residues. Germline V lookup: CDR1 SEHNR, CDR2 FQNEAQ (reference sequence). The V end was cut by 6 bases, the J end by 2 bases, with 10 bases between. The CDR3 reads CASSSGVNTEAFF. CDR3 nucleotides: TGTGCCAGCAGTTCGGGGGTAAACACTGAAGCTTTCTTT. The full variable domain, in which reference TRBV7-9 and TRBJ1-1 provide the parts outside the CDR3, is DTGVSQNPRHKITKRGQNVTFRCDPISEHNRLYWYRQTLGQGPEFLTYFQNEAQLEKSRLLSDRFSAERPKGSFSTLEIQRTEQGDSAMYLCASSSGVNTEAFFGQGTRLTVV.

The chain couples TRBV6-5 to TRBJ2-1; TRBD1 is a possible D gene (6 bases). The CDR3 is made up of 13 amino acids. The germline gives CDR1 MNHEY, CDR2 SVGAGI. V lost 2 bases, J lost 7 bases, and 9 bases lay in between. The CDR3 loop reads CASSYARGNEQFF. In DNA form, the CDR3 reads TGTGCCAGCAGTTACGCCAGGGGTAATGAGCAGTTCTTC.